This T cell receptor beta chain was obtained from a study of blood T cell repertoires in COVID-19. Repertoires were generated with immunoSEQ multiplex PCR, while TCRdb's copy carries only in-frame clones and drops some. Of about 310,000 clones in the sample, about nine tenths are singletons; the top ten hold 1%. This CDR3 is 15 amino acids long. The germline gives CDR1 MNHEY, CDR2 SMNVEV (reference sequence). Between the trimmed V and J ends, which lost 5 bases and 0 bases, there was a span of 13 bases. The sample consisted of peripheral blood. V and J are TRBV27 and TRBJ2-5, with D perhaps TRBD1 (5 bases). This receptor was identified in a man aged 45 to 65 with active or convalescent COVID-19. CDR3 in DNA: TGTGCCAGCAGTCCAGGTGACAGTTACCAAGAGACCCAGTACTTC. Encoded protein: CASSPGDSYQETQYF.